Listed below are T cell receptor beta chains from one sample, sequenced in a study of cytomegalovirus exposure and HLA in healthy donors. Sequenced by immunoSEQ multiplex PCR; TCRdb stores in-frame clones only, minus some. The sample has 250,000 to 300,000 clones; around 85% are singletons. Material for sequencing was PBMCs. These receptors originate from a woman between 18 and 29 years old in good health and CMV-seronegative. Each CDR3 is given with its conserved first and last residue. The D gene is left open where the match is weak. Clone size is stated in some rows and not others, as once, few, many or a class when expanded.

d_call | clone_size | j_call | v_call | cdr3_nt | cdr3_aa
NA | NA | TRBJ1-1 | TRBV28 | TGTGCCAGCAGCCAGACATGGACTGAAGCTTTCTTT | CASSQTWTEAFF
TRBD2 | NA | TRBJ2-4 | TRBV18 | TGTGCCAGCTCACCACCGGGGGGGTCCTTAGCCAAAAACATTCAGTACTTC | CASSPPGGSLAKNIQYF
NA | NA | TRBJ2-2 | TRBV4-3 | TGCGCCAGCAGCCAAGATACGGGGGAGTCCGGGGAGCTGTTTTTT | CASSQDTGESGELFF
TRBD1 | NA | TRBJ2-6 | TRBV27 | TGTGCCAGCAGATGGGGGACAGGATCCTCTGGGGCCAACGTCCTGACTTTC | CASRWGTGSSGANVLTF
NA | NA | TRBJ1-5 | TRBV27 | TGTGCCAGCAGTTTAAGCGGAAATCAGCCCCAGCATTTT | CASSLSGNQPQHF
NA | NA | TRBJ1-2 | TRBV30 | TGTGCCTGGAGTGGGGAGGGGGGCGCGACTGGCTACACCTTC | CAWSGEGGATGYTF
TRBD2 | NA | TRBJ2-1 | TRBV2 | TGTGCCAGCCGCGGGACTAGTAGGGCCGGGGGGGAGCAGTTCTTC | CASRGTSRAGGEQFF
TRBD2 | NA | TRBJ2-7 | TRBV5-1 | TGCGCCAGCAGCTTTGGGTCTAGCGGATCCTACGAGCAGTACTTC | CASSFGSSGSYEQYF
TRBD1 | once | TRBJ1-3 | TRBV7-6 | TGTGCCAGCAGCTTAGCGCAACAGGGGGCTGGAAACACCATATATTTT | CASSLAQQGAGNTIYF
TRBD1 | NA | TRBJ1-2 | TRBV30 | TGTGCCTGGAGTGCATCAGGGGGCTGGAACTATGGCTACACCTTC | CAWSASGGWNYGYTF
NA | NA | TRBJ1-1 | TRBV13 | TGTGCCAGCAGCTCGGGAGGGCAGGGTGGCACTGAAGCTTTCTTT | CASSSGGQGGTEAFF
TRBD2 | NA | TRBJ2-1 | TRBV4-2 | TGTGCCAGCAGCCAAGATAGGAGCGGGGGGAGCTCCTACAATGAGCAGTTCTTC | CASSQDRSGGSSYNEQFF
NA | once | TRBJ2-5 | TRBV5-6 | TGTGCCAGCAGCTTAGGCGACACCTACCAAGAGACCCAGTACTTC | CASSLGDTYQETQYF
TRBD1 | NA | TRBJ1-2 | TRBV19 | TGTGCCAGTAGTATACCGCAGGGGGCGAACCACTATGGCTACACCTTC | CASSIPQGANHYGYTF
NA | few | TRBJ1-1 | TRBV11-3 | TGTGCCAGCGGGAGGACCAGGGCTATTGAAGCTTTCTTT | CASGRTRAIEAFF
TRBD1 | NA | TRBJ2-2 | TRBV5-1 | TGCGCCAGCAGCACAGGGACAGGGGGCACCGGGGAGCTGTTTTTT | CASSTGTGGTGELFF
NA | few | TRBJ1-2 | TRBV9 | TGTGCCAGCAGCGTAGACCCTTACACAGGGCTTAACACCTTC | CASSVDPYTGLNTF
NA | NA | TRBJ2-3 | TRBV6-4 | TGTGCCAGCAGTGTAACATCCACAGATACGCAGTATTTT | CASSVTSTDTQYF
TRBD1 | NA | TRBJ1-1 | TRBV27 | TGTGCCAGCAGTTTAAGGGGGCGGGTTGGTCGGGCTGAAGCTTTCTTT | CASSLRGRVGRAEAFF
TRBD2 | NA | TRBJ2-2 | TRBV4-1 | TGCGCCAGCAGCAGGCAAGCGGGAGGAAACGGGGAGCTGTTTTTT | CASSRQAGGNGELFF
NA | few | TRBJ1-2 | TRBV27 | TGTGCCAGCGGAACCTACAGGCTCCCCTTGGGCTACACCTTC | CASGTYRLPLGYTF
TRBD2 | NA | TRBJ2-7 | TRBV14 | TGTGCCAGCAGCCACTCCGGGGGGGGCTACGAGCAGTACTTC | CASSHSGGGYEQYF
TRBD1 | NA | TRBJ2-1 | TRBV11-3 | TGTGCCAGCAGCACTCAGGACAGGGGGCATGGGGAGCAGTTCTTC | CASSTQDRGHGEQFF
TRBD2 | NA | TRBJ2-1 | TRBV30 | TGTGCCTGGAGTCTGCAGCGGGGGGAGCAGTTCTTC | CAWSLQRGEQFF
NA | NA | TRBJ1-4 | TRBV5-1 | TGCGCCAGCAGCCGAGACAGTCCAACTAATGAAAAACTGTTTTTT | CASSRDSPTNEKLFF
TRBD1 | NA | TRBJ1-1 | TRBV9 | TGTGCCAGCAGCGCGGGAGACAGGGGGCTGCTGAACACTGAAGCTTTCTTT | CASSAGDRGLLNTEAFF
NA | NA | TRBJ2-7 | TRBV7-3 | TGTGCCAGCAGCTTGGGTGGGACAAATGCCCACGAGCAGTACTTC | CASSLGGTNAHEQYF
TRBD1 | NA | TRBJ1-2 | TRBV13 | TGTGCCAGCAGAGAGGGGACAGGACCCGGCTACACCTTC | CASREGTGPGYTF
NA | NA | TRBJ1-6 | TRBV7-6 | TGTGCCAGCAGCTTAGCGCCGGGGACACCCCTCCACTTT | CASSLAPGTPLHF
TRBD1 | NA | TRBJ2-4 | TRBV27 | TGTGCCAGCAGTTTAGGGACAGGCCTAGCCAAAAACATTCAGTACTTC | CASSLGTGLAKNIQYF
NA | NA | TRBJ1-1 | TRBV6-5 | TGTGCCAGCAGTTACTCACTACTGAACACTGAAGCTTTCTTT | CASSYSLLNTEAFF
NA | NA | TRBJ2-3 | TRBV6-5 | TGTGCCAGCAGTTACTACGGCGGGCGCACAGATACGCAGTATTTT | CASSYYGGRTDTQYF
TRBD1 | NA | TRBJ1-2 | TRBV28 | TGTGCCAGCAGTTCCCCAGGGGGCTGGGATGGCTACACCTTC | CASSSPGGWDGYTF
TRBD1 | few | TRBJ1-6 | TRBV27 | TGTGCCAGCAACTTCAGGGGGCGTGGGTCACCCCTCCACTTT | CASNFRGRGSPLHF
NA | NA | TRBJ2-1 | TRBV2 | TGTGCCAGCAGTGATCGACAGGATCATAACTACAATGAGCAGTTCTTC | CASSDRQDHNYNEQFF
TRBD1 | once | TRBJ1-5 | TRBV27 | TGTGCCAGCCATCCCTCCAAGGGGGCTCGGGAGCCCCAGCATTTT | CASHPSKGAREPQHF
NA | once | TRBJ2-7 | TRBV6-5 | TGTGCCAGCAGTTACTCCCGTGACAGGAGCTACGAGCAGTACTTC | CASSYSRDRSYEQYF
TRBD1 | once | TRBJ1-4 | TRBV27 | TGTGCCAGCAGTTTACGGGTCCCGGGACAGGGATCGGGTGAAAAACTGTTTTTT | CASSLRVPGQGSGEKLFF
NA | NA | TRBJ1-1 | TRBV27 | TGTGCCAGCAGCCATCCTCCGGGAACTGAAGCTTTCTTT | CASSHPPGTEAFF
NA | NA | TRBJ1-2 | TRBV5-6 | TGTGCCAGCAGCCACGGACAGCCTAACTATGGCTACACCTTC | CASSHGQPNYGYTF
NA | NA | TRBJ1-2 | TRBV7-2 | TGTGCCAGCAGCTTGACACGTGGCGGCTACACCTTC | CASSLTRGGYTF
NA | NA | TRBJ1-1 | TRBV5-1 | TGCGCCAGCAGCTTGGAGGAGGGGAGGAACACTGAAGCTTTCTTT | CASSLEEGRNTEAFF
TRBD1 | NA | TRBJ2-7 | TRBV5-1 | TGCGCCAGCAGCTTGGTGGAGGACAGGTTCTCCTACGAGCAGTACTTC | CASSLVEDRFSYEQYF
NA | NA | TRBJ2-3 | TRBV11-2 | TGTGCCAGCAGCCCTCGACTGGAAACTAGCACAGATACGCAGTATTTT | CASSPRLETSTDTQYF
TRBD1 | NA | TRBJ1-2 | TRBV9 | TGTGCCAGCAGCGTAAGCTCCTACAGGGGAGACTATGGCTACACCTTC | CASSVSSYRGDYGYTF
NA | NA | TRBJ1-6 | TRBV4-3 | TGCGCCAGCAGCCAAGACGCGGCAGAACTTATTTCACCCCTCCACTTT | CASSQDAAELISPLHF
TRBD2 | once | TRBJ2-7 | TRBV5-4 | TGTGCCAGCAGCTTGGCCAACGGCGGGAGCTACGAGCAGTACTTC | CASSLANGGSYEQYF
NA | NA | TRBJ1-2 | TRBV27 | TGTGCCAGCAGTTTATCTATGCGGGCGTACTATGGCTACACCTTC | CASSLSMRAYYGYTF
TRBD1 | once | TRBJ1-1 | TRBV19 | TGTGCCAGTAGTATAGAGGGACAGTGGGTTGAAGCTTTCTTT | CASSIEGQWVEAFF
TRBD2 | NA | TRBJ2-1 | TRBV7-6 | TGTGCCAGCAGCTTAGCTAGCGGGGGCTACAATGAGCAGTTCTTC | CASSLASGGYNEQFF
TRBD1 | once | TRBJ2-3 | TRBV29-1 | TGCAGCGTTCGGACAGGGATTGCAGATACGCAGTATTTT | CSVRTGIADTQYF